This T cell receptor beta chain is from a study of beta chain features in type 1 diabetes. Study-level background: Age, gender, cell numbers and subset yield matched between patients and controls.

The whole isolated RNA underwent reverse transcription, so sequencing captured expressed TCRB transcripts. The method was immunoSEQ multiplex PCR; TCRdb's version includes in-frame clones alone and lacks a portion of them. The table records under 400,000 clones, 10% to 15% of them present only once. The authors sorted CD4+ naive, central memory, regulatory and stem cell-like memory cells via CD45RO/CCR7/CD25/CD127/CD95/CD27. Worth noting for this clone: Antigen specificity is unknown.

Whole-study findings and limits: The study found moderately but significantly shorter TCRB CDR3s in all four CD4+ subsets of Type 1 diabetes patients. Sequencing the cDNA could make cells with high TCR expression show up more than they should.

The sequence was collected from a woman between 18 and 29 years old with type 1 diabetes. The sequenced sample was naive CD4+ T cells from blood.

For the CDR3, the DNA is TGTGCCAGCAGTGGGGGGACTTATTCTGGGGCCAACGTCCTGACTTTC. Translation gives CASSGGTYSGANVLTF. The chain joins TRBV28 to TRBJ2-6; possible D gene TRBD2, 6 bases. The CDR3 extends over 16 amino acids. Trimming removed 5 bases at V and 1 base at J, with 12 bases between. Looked up from germline, CDR1 is MDHEN and CDR2 is SYDVKM.